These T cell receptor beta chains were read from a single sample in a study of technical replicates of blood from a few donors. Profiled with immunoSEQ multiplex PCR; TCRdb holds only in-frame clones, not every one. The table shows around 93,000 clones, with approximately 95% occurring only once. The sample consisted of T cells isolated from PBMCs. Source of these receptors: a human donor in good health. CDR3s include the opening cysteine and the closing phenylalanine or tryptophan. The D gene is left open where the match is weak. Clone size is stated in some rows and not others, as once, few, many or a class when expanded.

CASSLEQGWNEQYF	TGTGCCAGCAGCTTAGAGCAGGGTTGGAACGAGCAGTACTTC	TRBV11-2	TRBJ2-7	-	-
CASSPPGQNTEAFF	TGTGCCAGCTCACCACCGGGACAGAACACTGAAGCTTTCTTT	TRBV18	TRBJ1-1	-	-
CASSLDGRGGYTF	TGTGCCAGCAGCTTAGATGGGAGGGGCGGCTACACCTTC	TRBV7-9	TRBJ1-2	once	-
CASSLGQGTGNTIYF	TGTGCCAGCTCACTCGGACAGGGGACGGGAAACACCATATATTTT	TRBV18	TRBJ1-3	-	TRBD1
CASSNGNTEAFF	TGTGCCAGCAGTAACGGGAACACTGAAGCTTTCTTT	TRBV27	TRBJ1-1	-	-
CASSWGLAGGTGELFF	TGTGCCAGCAGTTGGGGATTAGCGGGAGGAACCGGGGAGCTGTTTTTT	TRBV6-5	TRBJ2-2	-	TRBD2
CASSADTGVGDTQYF	TGTGCCAGCAGTGCTGATACAGGGGTAGGAGATACGCAGTATTTT	TRBV6-4	TRBJ2-3	-	TRBD1
CASSGASRHTDTQYF	TGTGCCAGCAGTGGGGCTAGCAGACACACAGATACGCAGTATTTT	TRBV2	TRBJ2-3	once	-
CASSDRDRGLDEQYF	TGTGCCAGCAGCGATAGGGACAGGGGGCTCGACGAGCAGTACTTC	TRBV11-2	TRBJ2-7	-	TRBD1
CASSYSDFGQGYEQYF	TGTGCCAGCAGTTACTCTGACTTCGGGCAGGGCTACGAGCAGTACTTC	TRBV6-5	TRBJ2-7	-	-
CASSLDRLHSGNTIYF	TGTGCCAGCAGCTTAGACAGGCTACACTCTGGAAACACCATATATTTT	TRBV5-8	TRBJ1-3	-	-
CASSPQPDTESYNEQFF	TGTGCCAGCAGCCCGCAACCGGACACTGAGTCCTACAATGAGCAGTTCTTC	TRBV7-3	TRBJ2-1	-	-
CASSQGVNRELTFF	TGTGCCAGCAGCCAAGGAGTGAACCGGGAGTTAACTTTCTTT	TRBV4-2	TRBJ1-1	few	-
CSVNLRAGELFF	TGCAGCGTTAACCTCAGGGCCGGGGAGCTGTTTTTT	TRBV29-1	TRBJ2-2	-	-
CASSEALLQYYGYTF	TGTGCCAGCAGTGAAGCGCTTCTACAGTACTATGGCTACACCTTC	TRBV2	TRBJ1-2	-	-
CASSIKLAGGGKQETQYF	TGTGCCAGTAGTATAAAGTTAGCGGGAGGTGGGAAACAAGAGACCCAGTACTTC	TRBV19	TRBJ2-5	-	TRBD2
CASSYTRADTEAFF	TGCGCCAGCAGCTATACTAGGGCGGACACTGAAGCTTTCTTT	TRBV5-1	TRBJ1-1	-	-
CASSLHGDYGYTF	TGTGCCAGCAGTTTACATGGAGATTATGGCTACACCTTC	TRBV6-5	TRBJ1-2	-	-
CAISEGREEGQFF	TGTGCCATCAGTGAAGGGCGGGAGGAGGGGCAGTTCTTC	TRBV10-3	TRBJ2-1	once	TRBD2
CASRRGSVTEAFF	TGTGCCAGCAGACGAGGGAGTGTCACTGAAGCTTTCTTT	TRBV6-1	TRBJ1-1	once	-
CASSQEGASLEQYF	TGCGCCAGCAGCCAAGAGGGCGCCTCTCTCGAGCAGTACTTC	TRBV4-3	TRBJ2-7	-	-
CASSLEDREAYGYTF	TGTGCCAGCAGCTTAGAAGACAGGGAAGCCTATGGCTACACCTTC	TRBV11-3	TRBJ1-2	-	TRBD1
CASSPGLAGYEQYF	TGTGCCAGCAGCCCGGGACTAGCGGGCTACGAGCAGTACTTC	TRBV5-4	TRBJ2-7	-	TRBD2
CASSQDMGGSGNTIYF	TGCGCCAGCAGCCAAGATATGGGGGGATCCGGAAACACCATATATTTT	TRBV4-3	TRBJ1-3	-	-
CASSRTGGYEQYF	TGTGCCAGCAGCAGGACAGGGGGCTACGAGCAGTACTTC	TRBV27	TRBJ2-7	-	TRBD1
CASGLPPNYGYTF	TGTGCTAGTGGTTTGCCTCCTAACTATGGCTACACCTTC	TRBV12-5	TRBJ1-2	once	-
CASSLGTGFGEQYF	TGTGCCAGCAGCTTAGGGACAGGGTTTGGGGAGCAGTACTTC	TRBV7-8	TRBJ2-7	-	TRBD1
CASSGTDTYGYTF	TGCGCCAGCAGTGGGACGGACACCTATGGCTACACCTTC	TRBV2	TRBJ1-2	-	-
CAISESQGQETQYF	TGTGCCATCAGTGAGTCACAGGGTCAAGAGACCCAGTACTTC	TRBV10-3	TRBJ2-5	-	-
CASSYSSGSPDEQYF	TGTGCCAGCAGTTACTCTAGCGGGAGTCCCGACGAGCAGTACTTC	TRBV6-6	TRBJ2-7	-	TRBD2
CASSPTASTNEKLFF	TGTGCCAGCAGCCCCACAGCTTCAACTAATGAAAAACTGTTTTTT	TRBV5-4	TRBJ1-4	-	-
CASSSLAGQSEQYF	TGTGCCAGCAGCTCCCTAGCGGGACAAAGCGAGCAGTACTTC	TRBV7-6	TRBJ2-7	-	TRBD2
CAIRTEKGDTQYF	TGTGCCATAAGGACAGAAAAGGGAGATACGCAGTATTTT	TRBV13	TRBJ2-3	-	-
CASSPDPFSSFSTGELFF	TGTGCCAGCAGCCCTGACCCTTTTAGCTCCTTTAGCACCGGGGAGCTGTTTTTT	TRBV7-2	TRBJ2-2	-	-
CASRGSSGRTYNEQFF	TGTGCCAGCAGGGGCTCTAGCGGGAGGACCTACAATGAGCAGTTCTTC	TRBV2	TRBJ2-1	-	TRBD2
CATTFRDSVHGYTF	TGTGCCACCACCTTCCGGGACAGTGTACATGGCTACACCTTC	TRBV6-5	TRBJ1-2	-	TRBD1
CASSGRGSEDTQYF	TGTGCCAGCAGTGGGCGGGGATCGGAAGATACGCAGTATTTT	TRBV2	TRBJ2-3	-	-
CASSARVSSYNEQFF	TGTGCCAGCAGCGCACGGGTAAGCTCCTACAATGAGCAGTTCTTC	TRBV6-6	TRBJ2-1	-	-
CAWSSGSTDTQYF	TGTGCCTGGAGTAGCGGGAGCACAGATACGCAGTATTTT	TRBV30	TRBJ2-3	-	-
CASSLTSQLTDTQYF	TGTGCCAGCAGCTTGACTAGTCAGCTCACAGATACGCAGTATTTT	TRBV5-4	TRBJ2-3	-	-
CASSPSQGSNQPQHF	TGTGCCAGCTCACCAAGTCAGGGGAGCAATCAGCCCCAGCATTTT	TRBV18	TRBJ1-5	-	-
CASSVGPRDTQYF	TGTGCCAGCAGCGTAGGCCCTAGAGATACGCAGTATTTT	TRBV9	TRBJ2-3	-	-
CASSSGGSGNTIYF	TGTGCCAGCAGCTCAGGGGGTTCTGGAAACACCATATATTTT	TRBV7-2	TRBJ1-3	-	TRBD1
CASLISGGISYEQYF	TGTGCCAGCCTGATATCGGGGGGAATCTCCTACGAGCAGTACTTC	TRBV7-8	TRBJ2-7	-	TRBD2
CASSFIANRRLTYEQYF	TGTGCCAGCAGTTTTATCGCTAATCGCCGACTAACCTACGAGCAGTACTTC	TRBV28	TRBJ2-7	-	-
CASSRDSSYNEQFF	TGCGCCAGCTCCAGGGACAGCTCCTACAATGAGCAGTTCTTC	TRBV10-1	TRBJ2-1	-	TRBD1
CAISESGQGSYGYTF	TGTGCCATCAGTGAGTCAGGACAGGGAAGCTATGGCTACACCTTC	TRBV10-3	TRBJ1-2	-	TRBD1
CASSSISGGELFF	TGCGCCAGCAGCTCAATATCAGGCGGGGAGCTGTTTTTT	TRBV5-1	TRBJ2-2	-	-
CASSFLADRTQYF	TGTGCCAGCAGTTTTTTGGCGGACAGGACCCAGTACTTC	TRBV27	TRBJ2-5	-	-
CASSLLTGGTYEQYF	TGTGCCAGCAGCTTATTAACAGGCGGAACCTACGAGCAGTACTTC	TRBV7-6	TRBJ2-7	-	-
CAISLTGENEKLFF	TGTGCCATCAGCCTGACAGGGGAAAATGAAAAACTGTTTTTT	TRBV10-3	TRBJ1-4	-	TRBD1
CASSISGATEAFF	TGTGCCAGTAGTATCTCTGGGGCGACTGAAGCTTTCTTT	TRBV19	TRBJ1-1	-	-
CASSEQGGRTEAFF	TGTGCCAGCAGTGAACAGGGGGGCCGCACTGAAGCTTTCTTT	TRBV2	TRBJ1-1	-	TRBD1